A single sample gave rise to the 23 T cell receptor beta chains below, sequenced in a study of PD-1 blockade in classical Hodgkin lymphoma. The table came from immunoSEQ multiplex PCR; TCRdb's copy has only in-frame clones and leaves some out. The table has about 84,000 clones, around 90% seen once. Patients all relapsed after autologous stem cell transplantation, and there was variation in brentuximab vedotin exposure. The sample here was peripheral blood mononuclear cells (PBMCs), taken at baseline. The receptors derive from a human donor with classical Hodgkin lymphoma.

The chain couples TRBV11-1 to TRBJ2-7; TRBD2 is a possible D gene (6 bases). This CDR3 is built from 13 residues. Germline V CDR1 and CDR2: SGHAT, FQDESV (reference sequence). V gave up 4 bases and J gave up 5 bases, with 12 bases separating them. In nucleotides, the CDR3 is TGTGCCAGCAGCTCCCCACCGGGGGACGAGCAGTACTTC. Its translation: CASSSPPGDEQYF.

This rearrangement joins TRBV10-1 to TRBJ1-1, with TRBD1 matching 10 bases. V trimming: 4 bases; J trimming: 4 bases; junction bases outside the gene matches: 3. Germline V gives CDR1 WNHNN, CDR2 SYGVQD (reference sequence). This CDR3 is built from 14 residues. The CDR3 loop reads CASSAGQGGTEAFF. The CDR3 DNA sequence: TGCGCCAGCAGTGCCGGACAGGGGGGCACTGAAGCTTTCTTT.

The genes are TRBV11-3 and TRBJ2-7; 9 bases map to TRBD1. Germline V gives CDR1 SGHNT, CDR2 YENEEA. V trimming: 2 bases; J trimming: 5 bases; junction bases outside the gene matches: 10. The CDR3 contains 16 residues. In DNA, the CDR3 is TGTGCCAGCAGCTTAACGTCCCGGACAGGGGCGAACGAGCAGTACTTC. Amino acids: CASSLTSRTGANEQYF.

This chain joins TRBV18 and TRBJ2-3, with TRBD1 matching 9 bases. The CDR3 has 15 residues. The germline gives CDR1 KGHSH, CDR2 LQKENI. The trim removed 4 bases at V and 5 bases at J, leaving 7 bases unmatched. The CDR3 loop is CASSHGDRDLDTQYF. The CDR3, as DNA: TGTGCCAGCTCACACGGGGACAGGGATCTAGATACGCAGTATTTT.

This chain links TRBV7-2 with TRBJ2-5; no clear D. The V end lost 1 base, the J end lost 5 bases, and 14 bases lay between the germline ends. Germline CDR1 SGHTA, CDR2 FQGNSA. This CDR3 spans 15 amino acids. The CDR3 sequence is CASSLVVGPVETQYF. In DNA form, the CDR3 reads TGTGCCAGCAGCTTAGTGGTGGGCCCGGTGGAGACCCAGTACTTC.

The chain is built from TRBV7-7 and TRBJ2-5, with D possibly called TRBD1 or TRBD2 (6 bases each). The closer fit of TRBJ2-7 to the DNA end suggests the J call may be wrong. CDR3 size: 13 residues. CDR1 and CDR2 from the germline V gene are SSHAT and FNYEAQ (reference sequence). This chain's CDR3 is CASSLAQGGEQYF. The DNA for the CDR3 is TGTGCCAGCAGCTTGGCACAGGGAGGCGAGCAGTACTTC.

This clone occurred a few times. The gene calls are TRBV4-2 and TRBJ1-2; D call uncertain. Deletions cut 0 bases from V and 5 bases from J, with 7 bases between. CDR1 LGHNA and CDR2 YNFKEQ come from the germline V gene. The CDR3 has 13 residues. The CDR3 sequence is CASSQDKRYGYTF. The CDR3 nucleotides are TGTGCCAGCAGCCAAGATAAGCGATATGGCTACACCTTC.

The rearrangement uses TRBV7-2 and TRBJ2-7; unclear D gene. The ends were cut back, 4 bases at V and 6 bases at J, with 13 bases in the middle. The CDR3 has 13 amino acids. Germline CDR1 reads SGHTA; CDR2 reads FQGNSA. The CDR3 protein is CASSYGIAVEQYF. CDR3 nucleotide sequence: TGTGCCAGCAGCTACGGAATAGCAGTCGAGCAGTACTTC.

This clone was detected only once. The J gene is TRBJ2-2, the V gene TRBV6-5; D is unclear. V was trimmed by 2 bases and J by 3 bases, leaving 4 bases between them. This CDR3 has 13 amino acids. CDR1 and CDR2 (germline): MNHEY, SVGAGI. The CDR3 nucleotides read TGTGCCAGCAGTTACAGGGACACCGGGGAGCTGTTTTTT. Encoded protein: CASSYRDTGELFF.

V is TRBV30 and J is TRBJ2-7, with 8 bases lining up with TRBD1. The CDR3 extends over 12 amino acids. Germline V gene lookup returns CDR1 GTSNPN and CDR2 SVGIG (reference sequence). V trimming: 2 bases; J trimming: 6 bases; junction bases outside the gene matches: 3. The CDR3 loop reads CAWSSTGGEQYF. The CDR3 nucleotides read TGTGCCTGGAGTTCTACAGGGGGCGAGCAGTACTTC.

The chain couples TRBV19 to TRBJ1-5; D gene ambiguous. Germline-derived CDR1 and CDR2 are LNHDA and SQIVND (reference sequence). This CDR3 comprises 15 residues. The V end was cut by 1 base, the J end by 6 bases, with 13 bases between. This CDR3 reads CASSIGRGGIQPQHF. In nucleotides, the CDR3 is TGTGCCAGTAGTATAGGTCGGGGTGGAATTCAGCCCCAGCATTTT.

The CDR3 DNA reads TGTGCCAGCAGACTCAGGGACGCCTACGAGCAGTACTTC. The encoded protein is CASRLRDAYEQYF. The chain joins TRBV27 to TRBJ2-7; D tentatively fits TRBD1 or TRBD2 (5 bases each). This CDR3 contains 13 residues. Trimming pared 6 bases from V and 2 bases from J, leaving 11 bases between. CDR1 is MNHEY, CDR2 SMNVEV, per germline (reference sequence).

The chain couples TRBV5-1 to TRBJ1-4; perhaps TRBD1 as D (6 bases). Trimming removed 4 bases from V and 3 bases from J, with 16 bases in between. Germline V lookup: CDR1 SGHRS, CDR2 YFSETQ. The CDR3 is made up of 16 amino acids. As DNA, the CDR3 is TGCGCCAGCAGCCGTCTTGGACAGACTCCTAATGAAAAACTGTTTTTT. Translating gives CASSRLGQTPNEKLFF.

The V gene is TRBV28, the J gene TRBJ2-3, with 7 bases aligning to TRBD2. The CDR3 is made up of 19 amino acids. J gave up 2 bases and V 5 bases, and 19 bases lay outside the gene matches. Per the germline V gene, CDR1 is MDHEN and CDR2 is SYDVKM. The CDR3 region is CASSPNRAWLADDTDTQYF. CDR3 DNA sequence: TGTGCCAGCAGTCCGAATAGGGCCTGGCTAGCGGATGACACAGATACGCAGTATTTT.

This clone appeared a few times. The CDR3 DNA reads as TGTGCCAGCAGTGTCCAAGGGGCGGGCAATCAGCCCCAGCATTTT. This encodes CASSVQGAGNQPQHF. The chain couples TRBV27 to TRBJ1-5; D is perhaps TRBD1 (5 bases). V shed 5 bases and J shed 2 bases, with 13 bases lying between them. This CDR3 contains 15 residues. Germline CDR1 and CDR2: MNHEY and SMNVEV (reference sequence).

The CDR3 bases are TGTGCCAGCAGCTCGCCTAGGTCGATACTAGCGGGAGGGCCTAGAGGGCAAGAGACCCAGTACTTC. This translates into CASSSPRSILAGGPRGQETQYF. This chain connects TRBV13 to TRBJ2-5; 13 bases are shared with TRBD2. The junction had 22 bases not matched to a gene; V was cut back by 4 bases and J by 2 bases. The CDR3 covers 22 residues. Per germline, CDR1 PRHDT and CDR2 FYEKMQ (reference sequence).

CDR3 DNA sequence: TGTGCCAGCAGCTTAGCTTCACTAAAAAGCAATGAGCAGTTCTTC. As protein: CASSLASLKSNEQFF. The rearrangement uses TRBV7-2 and TRBJ2-1, with no clear D. V was shortened by 0 bases and J by 6 bases, with 12 bases between the two germline ends. This CDR3 spans 15 amino acids. CDR1 is SGHTA, CDR2 FQGNSA, per germline.

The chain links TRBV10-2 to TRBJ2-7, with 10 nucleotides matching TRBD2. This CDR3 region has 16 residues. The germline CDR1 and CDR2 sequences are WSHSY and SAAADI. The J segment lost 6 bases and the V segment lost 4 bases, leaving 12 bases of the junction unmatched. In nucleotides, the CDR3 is TGCGCCAGCAGTGGCCCGATTAGCGGGAGGTACGGCGAGCAGTACTTC. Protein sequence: CASSGPISGRYGEQYF.

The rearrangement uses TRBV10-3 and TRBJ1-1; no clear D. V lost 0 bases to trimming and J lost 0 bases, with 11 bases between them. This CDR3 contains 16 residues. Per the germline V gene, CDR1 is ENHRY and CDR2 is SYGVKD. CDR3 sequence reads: CAISESKLVMNTEAFF. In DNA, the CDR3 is TGTGCCATCAGTGAGTCGAAACTAGTTATGAACACTGAAGCTTTCTTT.

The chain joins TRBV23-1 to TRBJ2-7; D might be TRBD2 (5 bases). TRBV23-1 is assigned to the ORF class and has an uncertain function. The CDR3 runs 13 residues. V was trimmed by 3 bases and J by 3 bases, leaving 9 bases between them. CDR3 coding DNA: TGCGCCAGCAGTCATCTGGCGGGCTACGAGCAGTACTTC. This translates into CASSHLAGYEQYF.

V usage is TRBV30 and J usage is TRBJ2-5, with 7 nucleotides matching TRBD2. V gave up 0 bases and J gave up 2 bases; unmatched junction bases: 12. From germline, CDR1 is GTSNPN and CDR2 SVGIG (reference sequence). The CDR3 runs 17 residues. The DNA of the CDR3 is TGTGCCTGGAGTGTAGGGGTGTGGCTAGCGGATCAAGAGACCCAGTACTTC. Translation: CAWSVGVWLADQETQYF.

The CDR3 reads CASGALSGEQFF. The CDR3 DNA reads as TGTGCTAGTGGTGCCCTTAGCGGCGAGCAGTTCTTC. The chain has TRBV12-5 and TRBJ2-1, with D possibly being TRBD2 (6 bases). The CDR3 is 12 residues long. Per the germline V gene, CDR1 is LGHNT and CDR2 is FRNRAP. The V end was cut by 5 bases, the J end by 10 bases, with 12 bases between.

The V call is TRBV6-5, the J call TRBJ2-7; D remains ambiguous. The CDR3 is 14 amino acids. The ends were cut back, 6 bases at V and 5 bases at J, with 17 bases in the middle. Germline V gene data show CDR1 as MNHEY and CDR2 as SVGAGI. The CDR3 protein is CASRSPQAVHEQYF. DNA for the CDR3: TGTGCCAGCAGGAGTCCTCAAGCCGTCCACGAGCAGTACTTC.